These 28 T cell receptor beta chains were all obtained from the same sample, sequenced in a study of cytotoxic CD8 clonotypes in ibrutinib-treated CLL. The repertoire was sequenced with immunoSEQ multiplex PCR; TCRdb's copy has only in-frame clones and lacks some. The data show more than 200,000 clones, 70% seen once. The sequencing used PBMCs, collected after 24 months of ibrutinib treatment. These receptors came from a human donor with chronic lymphocytic leukemia.

The chain combines TRBV30 with TRBJ2-1; 10 bases match TRBD2. Per the germline V gene, CDR1 is GTSNPN and CDR2 is SVGIG (reference sequence). This CDR3 contains 15 residues. The V gene end was trimmed by 4 bases and the J gene end by 7 bases; junction bases not matched to a gene: 10. For the CDR3, the DNA is TGTGCCTGGAACCCTAGCGGGAGTGGGAGGAATGAGCAGTTCTTC. It specifies CAWNPSGSGRNEQFF.

The V and J genes are TRBV19 and TRBJ2-7; 10 positions agree with TRBD1. Germline V gives CDR1 LNHDA, CDR2 SQIVND (reference sequence). Trimming at V came to 4 bases and at J to 1 base, leaving 7 bases not matched to a gene. CDR3 size: 16 residues. The DNA of the CDR3 is TGTGCCAGTAGTAGCCCCTGGACAGGGGGTTCCTACGAGCAGTACTTC. Its translation is CASSSPWTGGSYEQYF.

The chain links TRBV5-4 to TRBJ2-1, with unresolved D. Germline V CDR1 and CDR2: SGHNT, YYREEE (reference sequence). The CDR3 contains 12 residues. Trimming pared 3 bases from V and 6 bases from J, leaving 7 bases between. CDR3 loop: CASSSQSNEQFF. DNA for the CDR3: TGTGCCAGCAGCTCCCAGAGCAATGAGCAGTTCTTC. The full variable domain, rest sourced from reference TRBV5-4 and TRBJ2-1, is ETGVTQSPTHLIKTRGQQVTLRCSSQSGHNTVSWYQQALGQGPQFIFQYYREEENGRGNFPPRFSGLQFPNYSSELNVNALELDDSALYLCASSSQSNEQFFGPGTRLTVL.

The gene calls are TRBV30 and TRBJ1-5; possible D gene TRBD1, 5 bases. Deletions cut 3 bases from V and 4 bases from J, with 16 bases between. Per the germline V gene, CDR1 is GTSNPN and CDR2 is SVGIG (reference sequence). The CDR3 sequence is 15 residues long. CDR3 nucleotides: TGTGCCTGGAGCGGGGACCGAGGGGCTAATCAGCCCCAGCATTTT. Translating it yields CAWSGDRGANQPQHF.

This clone was seen only a few times. V is TRBV19 and J is TRBJ2-7, with 8 bases fitting TRBD1. Germline CDR1 and CDR2: LNHDA and SQIVND (reference sequence). Trimming removed 3 bases from V and 2 bases from J; junction bases left unmatched: 3. The CDR3 is made up of 14 amino acids. The CDR3 bases are TGTGCCAGTAGTATCGGGACAGGAACCTACGAGCAGTACTTC. Its translation: CASSIGTGTYEQYF.

The chain combines TRBV19 with TRBJ2-1, with 9 bases lining up with TRBD2. From germline, CDR1 is LNHDA and CDR2 SQIVND (reference sequence). Losses at the gene ends were 2 bases for V and 6 bases for J; bases not matched to a gene: 11. The CDR3 extends over 17 amino acids. This CDR3 reads CASSIKVAGVGFNEQFF. Here the CDR3 DNA reads TGTGCCAGTAGTATAAAGGTAGCGGGGGTTGGGTTCAATGAGCAGTTCTTC.

The V call is TRBV19, the J call TRBJ1-1; no clear D. Germline CDR1 and CDR2: LNHDA and SQIVND (reference sequence). V was shortened by 3 bases and J by 1 base, with 9 bases between the two germline ends. The CDR3 consists of 14 residues. The CDR3 bases are TGTGCCAGTAGTATCACCGGTCCGAACACTGAAGCTTTCTTT. Translating gives CASSITGPNTEAFF.

This chain links TRBV7-2 with TRBJ1-1; 8 positions match TRBD1. J gave up 4 bases and V 1 base, and 8 bases lay outside the gene matches. The CDR3 has 16 residues. From germline, CDR1 is SGHTA and CDR2 FQGNSA. Here the CDR3 DNA reads TGTGCCAGCAGCTTAGACCCCCCAGGGGGCGGCACTGAAGCTTTCTTT. Amino acid sequence: CASSLDPPGGGTEAFF.

This clone was recorded a few times. The chain carries TRBV4-2 and TRBJ2-7; TRBD1 is a possible D gene (5 bases). Trimming removed 2 bases at V and 1 base at J, with 12 bases between. Germline CDR1 and CDR2: LGHNA and YNFKEQ. The CDR3 contains 15 residues. This CDR3 reads CASSQMTDSSYEQYF. CDR3 DNA: TGTGCCAGCAGCCAAATGACAGACAGTTCCTACGAGCAGTACTTC.

This sequence joins TRBV6-5 and TRBJ2-1, with D perhaps matching TRBD2 (6 bases). Trimming took off 5 bases at V and 8 bases at J, with 19 bases between the two ends. This CDR3 has 15 amino acids. Looked up from germline, CDR1 is MNHEY and CDR2 is SVGAGI. The CDR3 loop is CASSPLGRRVDEQFF. CDR3 DNA: TGTGCCAGCAGTCCACTGGGTAGGAGGGTTGATGAGCAGTTCTTC.

The rearrangement uses TRBV7-3 and TRBJ2-3; 11 bases line up with TRBD2. The J segment lost 5 bases and the V segment lost 5 bases, leaving 9 bases of the junction unmatched. This CDR3 has 16 amino acids. CDR1 and CDR2 (germline): SGHTA, FQGTGA. The CDR3 sequence: CASSLNPGLAVDTQYF. In nucleotides, the CDR3 is TGTGCCAGCAGCCTGAACCCGGGACTAGCGGTAGATACGCAGTATTTT.

This clone has only a few counts. The chain recombines TRBV19 with TRBJ1-5, with D hard to call. The CDR3 extends over 14 amino acids. In germline, CDR1 is LNHDA, CDR2 SQIVND (reference sequence). With 5 bases removed from V and 2 bases from J, the gap between germline ends came to 10 bases. CDR3 protein: CASSGRVGNQPQHF. The DNA of the CDR3 is TGTGCCAGTAGTGGGCGGGTGGGCAATCAGCCCCAGCATTTT.

V is TRBV29-1 and J is TRBJ1-1, with D uncertain. V lost 5 bases and J lost 0, with 10 bases in between. Germline CDR1 SQVTM, CDR2 ANQGSEA. The CDR3 runs to 13 residues. CDR3 sequence reads: CSVSRELNTEAFF. The CDR3 DNA follows: TGCAGCGTTTCCCGGGAATTGAACACTGAAGCTTTCTTT.

The gene calls are TRBV5-4 and TRBJ1-4; D ambiguous. V was clipped by 4 bases and J by 4 bases, with 11 bases between them. The CDR3 runs 14 residues. Per the germline V gene, CDR1 is SGHNT and CDR2 is YYREEE (reference sequence). Here the CDR3 DNA reads TGTGCCAGCAGCCCCGGGAGGTTTAATGAAAAACTGTTTTTT. The encoded protein is CASSPGRFNEKLFF.

The V call is TRBV27, the J call TRBJ1-4; no firm D call. The length of the CDR3 is 13 residues. From germline, CDR1 is MNHEY and CDR2 SMNVEV (reference sequence). The ends were cut back, 3 bases at V and 7 bases at J, with 9 bases in the middle. CDR3 bases: TGTGCCAGCAGTTTGTCTCTACGTGAAAAACTGTTTTTT. Translation: CASSLSLREKLFF.

CDR3 in DNA: TGTGCCAGCAGCTTCGGACAGAACACCGGGGAGCTGTTTTTT. Translation: CASSFGQNTGELFF. The chain uses TRBV6-5 and TRBJ2-2; perhaps TRBD1 as D (5 bases). Trimming removed 6 bases at V and 1 base at J, with 9 bases between. Germline CDR1 MNHEY, CDR2 SVGAGI. This CDR3 is built from 14 residues.

This clone was found once. V and J are TRBV11-2 and TRBJ2-7, with D possibly TRBD1 on 6 matching bases. V was cut by 4 bases and J by 1 base, with 23 bases left in between. Germline V gene data show CDR1 as SGHAT and CDR2 as FQNNGV. The CDR3 length is 18 residues. The CDR3 DNA is TGTGCCAGCAGCTCTAACAAATATGGGACACTCGAATCCTACGAGCAGTACTTC. Translating it yields CASSSNKYGTLESYEQYF.

The chain couples TRBV6-5 to TRBJ1-1; the D is unclear. Looked up from germline, CDR1 is MNHEY and CDR2 is SVGAGI. The V end lost 0 bases, the J end lost 3 bases, and 8 bases lay between the germline ends. The CDR3 loop spans 14 amino acids. CDR3 residues: CASSYSRVDTEAFF. The CDR3, as DNA: TGTGCCAGCAGTTACTCCCGGGTAGACACTGAAGCTTTCTTT.

The chain uses TRBV7-6 and TRBJ2-6, with TRBD1 matching over 8 bases. The CDR3 has 16 amino acids. Trimming took 2 bases from V and 1 from J; bases not matched to a gene: 1. Germline V gene data show CDR1 as SGHVS and CDR2 as FNYEAQ. CDR3 protein: CASSLRTGSGANVLTF. The CDR3 region has the DNA TGTGCCAGCAGCTTAAGGACAGGGTCTGGGGCCAACGTCCTGACTTTC.

This clone was found once. This chain joins TRBV19 and TRBJ1-5; the D gene is possibly TRBD1 (5 bases). The CDR3 runs to 14 residues. Looked up from germline, CDR1 is LNHDA and CDR2 is SQIVND (reference sequence). Trimming pared 1 base from V and 6 bases from J, leaving 10 bases between. For the CDR3, the DNA is TGTGCCAGTAGTATAGCGGGGGAGGCTCAGCCCCAGCATTTT. This translates into CASSIAGEAQPQHF.

This sequence joins TRBV7-3 and TRBJ2-3, with TRBD1 as a possible D gene (6 bases). CDR1 is SGHTA, CDR2 FQGTGA, per germline. This CDR3 contains 13 residues. The V end was cut by 5 bases, the J end by 4 bases, with 10 bases between. CDR3 residues: CASSQGSSDTQYF. As DNA, the CDR3 is TGTGCCAGCAGCCAGGGGTCGTCAGATACGCAGTATTTT.

V is TRBV30 and J is TRBJ2-1; TRBD2 matches at 7 bases. J gave up 8 bases and V 3 bases, and 4 bases lay outside the gene matches. The CDR3 is made up of 12 amino acids. Germline V lookup: CDR1 GTSNPN, CDR2 SVGIG (reference sequence). In DNA, the CDR3 is TGTGCCTGGAGCAGACTAGCCGATGAGCAGTTCTTC. This encodes CAWSRLADEQFF.

A few counts support this clone. V and J are TRBV7-3 and TRBJ2-7, with D unclear. Germline values: CDR1 SGHTA, CDR2 FQGTGA. The CDR3 is 14 amino acids. Trimming pared 5 bases from V and 2 bases from J, leaving 13 bases between. The CDR3 region has the DNA TGTGCCAGCAGCGCGTACATTCGCCCCTACGAGCAGTACTTC. This encodes CASSAYIRPYEQYF.

This clone has a single count. The V gene is TRBV15, the J gene TRBJ2-3, with D possibly called TRBD1 or TRBD2 (5 bases each). The CDR3 is 16 residues long. Germline-derived CDR1 and CDR2 are LNHNV and YYDKDF (reference sequence). The germline V and J ends were trimmed by 4 bases and 5 bases, with 19 bases remaining between them. The CDR3 reads CATSMVEGLTRDTQYF. The CDR3 region has the DNA TGTGCCACCAGCATGGTCGAGGGGTTGACCCGAGATACGCAGTATTTT.

The genes are TRBV10-1 and TRBJ2-7; 12 nucleotides agree with TRBD2. V lost 3 bases, J lost 7 bases, and 10 bases stayed unmatched. From germline, CDR1 is WNHNN and CDR2 SYGVQD (reference sequence). The length of the CDR3 is 16 residues. In DNA form, the CDR3 reads TGCGCCAGCAGTGACCCGACTAGCGGGAGATCTTATGAGCAGTACTTC. Translated: CASSDPTSGRSYEQYF.

Here the CDR3 DNA reads TGTGCCAGCAGTGAAGTCTGGGAAAGCAATCAGCCCCAGCATTTT. Translating gives CASSEVWESNQPQHF. The rearrangement links TRBV6-1 to TRBJ1-5; D not resolved. This CDR3 is 15 amino acids long. Per the germline V gene, CDR1 is MNHNS and CDR2 is SASEGT. V was cut by 1 base and J by 1 base, with 8 bases left in between.

The chain uses TRBV4-1 and TRBJ1-5; D is undetermined. Trimming pared 4 bases from V and 3 bases from J, leaving 19 bases between. The length of the CDR3 is 17 residues. The germline gives CDR1 MGHRA, CDR2 YSYEKL. CDR3 DNA sequence: TGCGCCAGCAGCCCAACGGAGAGGACTGGAAACAATCAGCCCCAGCATTTT. It translates to CASSPTERTGNNQPQHF.

This clone was counted ten times or more. The rearrangement joins TRBV19 to TRBJ2-1, with D maybe TRBD1 (5 bases). The CDR3 totals 13 residues. Germline CDR1 and CDR2: LNHDA and SQIVND (reference sequence). Trimming shortened V by 2 bases and J by 3 bases, and 5 bases separated the two germline ends. Here the CDR3 DNA reads TGTGCCAGTAGTATACAGGGCTACAATGAGCAGTTCTTC. Protein: CASSIQGYNEQFF.